Below, 13 T cell receptor beta chains from the same sample are listed, as sequenced in a study of somatic mutations in cytotoxic T cells in rheumatoid arthritis. Here immunoSEQ multiplex PCR was the method, and the copy in TCRdb shows in-frame clones only, minus some. The sample carries 3,500 to 4,500 clones, roughly four fifths recorded once. Input material: CD8+ T cells sorted from blood. These receptor sequences come from an adult with rheumatoid arthritis.

V is TRBV2 and J is TRBJ2-7, with 10 bases fitting TRBD1. V shed 4 bases, J shed 4 bases, and the junction held 4 bases outside the gene matches. Germline V gives CDR1 SNHLY, CDR2 FYNNEI. The CDR3 covers 14 residues. The CDR3 region is CASSGDRGRYEQYF. The CDR3 region has the DNA TGTGCCAGCAGTGGGGACAGGGGCCGATACGAGCAGTACTTC.

The chain uses TRBV15 and TRBJ1-2; D is perhaps TRBD1 (6 bases). The germline V gene encodes CDR1 LNHNV and CDR2 YYDKDF (reference sequence). CDR3 length: 16 residues. V was clipped by 0 bases and J by 4 bases, with 15 bases between them. The CDR3 DNA reads as TGTGCCACCAGCAGAGATTGGTCGACAGGCCCCTATGGCTACACCTTC. As protein: CATSRDWSTGPYGYTF. The whole variable domain, filled in from reference TRBV15 and TRBJ1-2, reads DAMVIQNPRYQVTQFGKPVTLSCSQTLNHNVMYWYQQKSSQAPKLLFHYYDKDFNNEADTPDNFQSRRPNTSFCFLDIRSPGLGDTAMYLCATSRDWSTGPYGYTFGSGTRLTVV.

J is TRBJ2-1 and V is TRBV11-3, with 11 bases lining up with TRBD1. There are 15 residues in the CDR3. V gave up 0 bases and J gave up 8 bases; unmatched junction bases: 3. CDR1 is SGHNT and CDR2 is YENEEA in the germline V gene. The CDR3 loop reads CASSLDGTGGDEQFF. CDR3 DNA: TGTGCCAGCAGCTTAGATGGGACAGGGGGAGATGAGCAGTTCTTC.

The chain links TRBV7-8 to TRBJ2-2; TRBD1 matches at 8 bases. J lost 5 bases, V lost 5 bases, and 10 bases had no gene match. From germline, CDR1 is SGHVS and CDR2 FQNEAQ. There are 16 residues in the CDR3. The CDR3 DNA sequence: TGTGCCAGCAGCCCCTCAAGACAGGGGAAGACCGGGGAGCTGTTTTTT. Translation: CASSPSRQGKTGELFF.

This clone has a handful of counts. This chain joins TRBV9 and TRBJ2-3; D gene uncertain. Trimming cost V 4 bases and J 0 bases, with 15 bases left between them. The CDR3 extends over 16 amino acids. Germline V lookup: CDR1 SGDLS, CDR2 YYNGEE. The CDR3 sequence is CASSLAATPSTDTQYF. DNA of the CDR3: TGTGCCAGCAGCCTCGCGGCAACCCCTAGCACAGATACGCAGTATTTT.

V and J are TRBV27 and TRBJ2-7; no firm D call. V lost 2 bases, J lost 4 bases, and 9 bases lay in between. This CDR3 has 13 amino acids. Germline V CDR1 and CDR2: MNHEY, SMNVEV (reference sequence). The CDR3 spells CASSLGRAYEQYF. Here the CDR3 DNA reads TGTGCCAGCAGTTTAGGAAGGGCTTACGAGCAGTACTTC.

The chain combines TRBV4-3 with TRBJ1-5; perhaps TRBD1 as D (5 bases). The ends were cut back, 0 bases at V and 3 bases at J, with 21 bases in the middle. This CDR3 region has 19 residues. Germline V gene lookup returns CDR1 LGHNA and CDR2 YSLEER. The chain's CDR3 is CASSQERGGGSRHNQPQHF. In nucleotides, the CDR3 is TGCGCCAGCAGCCAAGAACGGGGCGGGGGAAGTAGGCACAATCAGCCCCAGCATTTT.

This rearrangement joins TRBV2 to TRBJ1-6; D not resolved. Trimming stripped 7 bases from V and 8 bases from J, with 12 bases between. The V gene's germline CDR1 is SNHLY and CDR2 FYNNEI. This CDR3 region has 13 residues. CDR3 DNA sequence: TGTGCCAGCACCCCCTGGGTTGATTCACCCCTCCACTTT. Encoded protein: CASTPWVDSPLHF.

The chain combines TRBV6-5 with TRBJ2-5, with D perhaps matching TRBD2 (7 bases). V was pared by 3 bases and J by 4 bases, with 12 bases between. Germline-derived CDR1 and CDR2 are MNHEY and SVGAGI. The CDR3 is 14 residues long. Here the CDR3 reads CASSYSGGRETQYF. The CDR3 coding sequence is TGTGCCAGCAGTTATTCGGGGGGCCGAGAGACCCAGTACTTC.

V gene TRBV19 combines with J gene TRBJ2-7, with TRBD2 as a possible D gene (5 bases). Trimming stripped 3 bases from V and 3 bases from J, with 15 bases between. The CDR3 contains 15 residues. CDR1 LNHDA and CDR2 SQIVND come from the germline V gene (reference sequence). The CDR3 DNA is TGTGCCAGTAGTATCGGTAGTGGGAGCTACTACGAGCAGTACTTC. It yields the protein CASSIGSGSYYEQYF.

The gene calls are TRBV5-5 and TRBJ2-6; possibly TRBD1 for D (5 bases). The ends were cut back, 2 bases at V and 1 base at J, with 13 bases in the middle. There are 17 residues in the CDR3. CDR1 and CDR2 (germline): SGHKS, YYEKEE (reference sequence). The CDR3 reads CASSLAGRVSGANVLTF. CDR3 in DNA: TGTGCCAGCAGCTTAGCCGGCAGGGTATCTGGGGCCAACGTCCTGACTTTC.

The chain links TRBV5-6 to TRBJ1-2, with a weak D call TRBD1 (6 bases). The CDR3 has 15 amino acids. The V gene lost 1 base and the J gene lost 3 bases, with 13 bases spanning the gap. Germline CDR1 and CDR2: SGHDT and YYEEEE. Here the CDR3 reads CASSLWGAWDYGYTF. The CDR3, as DNA: TGTGCCAGCAGCTTGTGGGGGGCTTGGGACTATGGCTACACCTTC.

The chain joins TRBV5-5 to TRBJ1-5, with a possible D match to TRBD1 (5 bases). The length of the CDR3 is 15 residues. V was trimmed by 1 base and J by 5 bases, leaving 13 bases between them. Per the germline V gene, CDR1 is SGHKS and CDR2 is YYEKEE (reference sequence). CDR3 in DNA: TGTGCCAGCAGCTTGCAGGGACTAGCGGATCAGCCCCAGCATTTT. Protein product: CASSLQGLADQPQHF.